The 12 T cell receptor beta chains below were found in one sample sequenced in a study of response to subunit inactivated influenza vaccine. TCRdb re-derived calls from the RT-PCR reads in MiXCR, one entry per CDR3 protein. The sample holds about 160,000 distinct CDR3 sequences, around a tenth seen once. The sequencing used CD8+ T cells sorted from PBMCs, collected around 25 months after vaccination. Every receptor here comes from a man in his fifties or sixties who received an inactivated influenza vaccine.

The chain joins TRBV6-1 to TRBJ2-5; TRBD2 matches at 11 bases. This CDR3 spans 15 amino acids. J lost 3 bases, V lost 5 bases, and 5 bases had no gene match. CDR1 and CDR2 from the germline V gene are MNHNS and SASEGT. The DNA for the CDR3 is TGTGCCAGCAGTCCACTAGCGGGAGTTAAAGAGACCCAGTACTTC. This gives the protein CASSPLAGVKETQYF.

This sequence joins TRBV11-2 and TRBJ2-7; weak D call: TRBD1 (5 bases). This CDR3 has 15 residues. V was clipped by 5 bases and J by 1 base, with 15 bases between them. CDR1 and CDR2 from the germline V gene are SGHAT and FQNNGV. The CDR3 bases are TGTGCCAGCAGCGACAGACACGGCGAGTCCTACGAGCAGTACTTC. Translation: CASSDRHGESYEQYF. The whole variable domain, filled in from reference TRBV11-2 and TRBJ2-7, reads EAGVAQSPRYKIIEKRQSVAFWCNPISGHATLYWYQQILGQGPKLLIQFQNNGVVDDSQLPKDRFSAERLKGVDSTLKIQPAKLEDSAVYLCASSDRHGESYEQYFGPGTRLTVT.

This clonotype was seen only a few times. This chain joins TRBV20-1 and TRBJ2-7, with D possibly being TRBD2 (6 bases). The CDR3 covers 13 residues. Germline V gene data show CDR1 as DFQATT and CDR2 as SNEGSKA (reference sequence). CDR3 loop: CSGPGVGSYEQYF. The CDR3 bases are TGCAGCGGACCGGGGGTTGGCTCCTACGAGCAGTACTTC.

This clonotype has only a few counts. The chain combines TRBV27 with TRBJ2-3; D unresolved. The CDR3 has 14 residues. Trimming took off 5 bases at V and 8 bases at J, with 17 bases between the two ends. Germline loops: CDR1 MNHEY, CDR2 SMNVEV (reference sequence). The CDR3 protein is CASSPSLLFGTQYF. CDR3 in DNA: TGTGCCAGCAGTCCATCCCTATTATTTGGTACGCAGTATTTT.

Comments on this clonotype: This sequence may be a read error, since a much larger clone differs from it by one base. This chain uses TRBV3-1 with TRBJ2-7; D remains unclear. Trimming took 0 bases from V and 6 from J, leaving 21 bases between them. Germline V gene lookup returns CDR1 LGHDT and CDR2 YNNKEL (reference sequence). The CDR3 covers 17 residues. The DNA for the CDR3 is TGTGCCAGCAGCCAAGAAGGATTTCGGCAGAGCCTCCTCGAGCAGTACTTC. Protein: CASSQEGFRQSLLEQYF.

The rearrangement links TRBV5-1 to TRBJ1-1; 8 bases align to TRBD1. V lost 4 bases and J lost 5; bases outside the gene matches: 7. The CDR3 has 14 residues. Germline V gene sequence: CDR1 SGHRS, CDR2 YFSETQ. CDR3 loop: CASSHQGARTEAFF. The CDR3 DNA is TGCGCCAGCAGCCATCAGGGGGCGCGGACTGAAGCTTTCTTT.

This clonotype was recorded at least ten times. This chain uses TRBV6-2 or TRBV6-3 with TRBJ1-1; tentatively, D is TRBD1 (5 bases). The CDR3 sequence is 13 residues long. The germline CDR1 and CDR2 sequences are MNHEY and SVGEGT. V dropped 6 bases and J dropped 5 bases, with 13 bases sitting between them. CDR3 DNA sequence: TGTGCCAGCAGCAGGGAATTCTTGACTGAAGCTTTCTTT. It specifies CASSREFLTEAFF.

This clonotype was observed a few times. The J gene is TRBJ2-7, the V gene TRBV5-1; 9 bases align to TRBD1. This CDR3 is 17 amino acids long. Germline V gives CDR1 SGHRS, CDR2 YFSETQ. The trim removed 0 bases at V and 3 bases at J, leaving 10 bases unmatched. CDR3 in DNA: TGCGCCAGCAGCTTGGGGACAGGGGCCGGAATCTACTACGAGCAGTACTTC. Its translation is CASSLGTGAGIYYEQYF.

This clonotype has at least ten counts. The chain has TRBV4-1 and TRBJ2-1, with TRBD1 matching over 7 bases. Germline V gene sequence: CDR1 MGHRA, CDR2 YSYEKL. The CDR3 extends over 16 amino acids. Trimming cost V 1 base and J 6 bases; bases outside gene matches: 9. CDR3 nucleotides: TGCGCCAGCAGCCAAGTCGGACAGGCGCTCCTCAATGAGCAGTTCTTC. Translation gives CASSQVGQALLNEQFF.

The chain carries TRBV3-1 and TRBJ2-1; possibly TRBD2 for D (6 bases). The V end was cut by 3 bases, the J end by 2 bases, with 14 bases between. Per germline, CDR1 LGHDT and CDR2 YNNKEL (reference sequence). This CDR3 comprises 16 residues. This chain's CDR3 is CASSHGDSTTYNEQFF. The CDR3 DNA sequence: TGTGCCAGCAGCCATGGGGACTCCACAACCTACAATGAGCAGTTCTTC.

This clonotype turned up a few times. The chain's CDR3 is CSARAGTSGAGSYNEQFF. The DNA of the CDR3 is TGCAGTGCTAGAGCAGGGACTAGCGGGGCCGGCTCCTACAATGAGCAGTTCTTC. The chain is built from TRBV20-1 and TRBJ2-1, with 13 bases identical to TRBD2. The V gene end was trimmed by 1 base and the J gene end by 0 bases; junction bases not matched to a gene: 6. Germline values: CDR1 DFQATT, CDR2 SNEGSKA (reference sequence). The CDR3 sequence is 18 residues long.

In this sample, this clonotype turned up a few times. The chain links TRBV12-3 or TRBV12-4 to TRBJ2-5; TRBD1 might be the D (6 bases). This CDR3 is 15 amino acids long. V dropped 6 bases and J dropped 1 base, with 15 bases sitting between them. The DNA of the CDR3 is TGTGCCAGCAGGCTGTCATCAGGGGTCCAAGAGACCCAGTACTTC. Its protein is CASRLSSGVQETQYF.